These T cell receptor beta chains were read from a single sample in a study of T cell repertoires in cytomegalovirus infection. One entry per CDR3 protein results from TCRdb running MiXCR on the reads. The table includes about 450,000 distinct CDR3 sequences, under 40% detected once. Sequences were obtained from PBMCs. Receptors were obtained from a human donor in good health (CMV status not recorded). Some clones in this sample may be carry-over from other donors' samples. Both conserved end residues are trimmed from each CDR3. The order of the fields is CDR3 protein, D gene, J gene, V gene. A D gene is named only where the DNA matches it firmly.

CDR3 protein: ASSENYSPLH
D gene: NA
J gene: TRBJ1-6
V gene: TRBV12-3/TRBV12-4

CDR3 protein: ASSSAEDTQY
D gene: NA
J gene: TRBJ2-3
V gene: TRBV7-9

CDR3 protein: ASSSGLAGDEQY
D gene: TRBD2
J gene: TRBJ2-7
V gene: TRBV7-6

CDR3 protein: ASSTADPYGYT
D gene: NA
J gene: TRBJ1-2
V gene: TRBV7-2

CDR3 protein: ACPWEGTETQY
D gene: TRBD2
J gene: TRBJ2-5
V gene: TRBV30

CDR3 protein: ASRRTGMHYGYT
D gene: TRBD1
J gene: TRBJ1-2
V gene: TRBV19

CDR3 protein: ARSTAGFRTDTQY
D gene: NA
J gene: TRBJ2-3
V gene: TRBV12-3/TRBV12-4

CDR3 protein: ASSNELDYEQF
D gene: NA
J gene: TRBJ2-1
V gene: TRBV6-2/TRBV6-3

CDR3 protein: ASSQDVAGGPSSYNEQF
D gene: TRBD2
J gene: TRBJ2-1
V gene: TRBV4-1

CDR3 protein: STRTRSPEETQY
D gene: NA
J gene: TRBJ2-5
V gene: TRBV29-1

CDR3 protein: ASTYGTLKITDTQY
D gene: NA
J gene: TRBJ2-3
V gene: TRBV7-8

CDR3 protein: ASSLDQGGSPLH
D gene: NA
J gene: TRBJ1-6
V gene: TRBV5-4

CDR3 protein: ASSQGNNYGYT
D gene: NA
J gene: TRBJ1-2
V gene: TRBV4-2